Listed here are 16 T cell receptor beta chains from one sample, sequenced in a study of cytomegalovirus exposure and HLA in healthy donors. Both 60 Vbeta primers and 13 Jbeta primers went into the PCR. Clones were sequenced by immunoSEQ multiplex PCR, and TCRdb holds only the in-frame ones, with some missing. The sample holds about 130,000 clones; 70% to 80% are singletons and the top ten take approximately 1.2%. The sequenced sample was PBMCs. These TCRs come from a man aged 45 to 65 in good health and CMV-seronegative.

The J gene is TRBJ2-3, the V gene TRBV6-4; weak D call: TRBD2 (6 bases). The CDR3 covers 15 residues. Germline V CDR1 and CDR2: MRHNA, SNTAGT. V was clipped by 6 bases and J by 2 bases, with 15 bases between them. DNA of the CDR3: TGTGCCAGCAGCGTCCGTAGCGGACTCACAGATACGCAGTATTTT. Translation: CASSVRSGLTDTQYF.

The J gene is TRBJ1-4, the V gene TRBV5-1, with D maybe TRBD1 (6 bases). Germline V lookup: CDR1 SGHRS, CDR2 YFSETQ. V was clipped by 1 base and J by 6 bases, with 13 bases between them. There are 15 residues in the CDR3. The DNA of the CDR3 is TGCGCCAGCAGCTTGCGGGGGGCTACGGATGAAAAACTGTTTTTT. Its translation: CASSLRGATDEKLFF.

The rearrangement links TRBV6-5 to TRBJ1-1; a possible D gene is TRBD1 (6 bases). CDR3 length: 16 amino acids. The germline gives CDR1 MNHEY, CDR2 SVGAGI. V dropped 0 bases and J dropped 4 bases, with 15 bases sitting between them. The CDR3 protein is CASSYSTGRGGTEAFF. Here the CDR3 DNA reads TGTGCCAGCAGTTACTCGACGGGCAGGGGCGGCACTGAAGCTTTCTTT.

V is TRBV10-1 and J is TRBJ2-2, with D possibly TRBD2 on 6 matching bases. Trimming stripped 6 bases from V and 3 bases from J, with 14 bases between. In germline, CDR1 is WNHNN, CDR2 SYGVQD (reference sequence). The CDR3 runs 15 residues. The CDR3 nucleotides read TGCGCCAGCAGCGACCCCGGGAGCTACACCGGGGAGCTGTTTTTT. Translation gives CASSDPGSYTGELFF.

J is TRBJ2-5 and V is TRBV6-1, with TRBD2 matching over 8 bases. After removal of 7 bases from V and 1 base from J, the junction contained 5 bases not matched to a gene. The CDR3 is 14 amino acids. CDR1 and CDR2 from the germline V gene are MNHNS and SASEGT. CDR3 in amino acids: CASKRGSSQETQYF. The CDR3 bases are TGTGCCAGCAAGCGGGGGAGCTCCCAAGAGACCCAGTACTTC.

The rearrangement joins TRBV7-2 to TRBJ2-1; tentative D call: TRBD2 (7 bases). CDR1 and CDR2 from the germline V gene are SGHTA and FQGNSA. The V end was cut by 4 bases, the J end by 7 bases, with 17 bases between. There are 15 residues in the CDR3. CDR3 residues: CASSWGGGGRNEQFF. The CDR3 DNA sequence: TGTGCCAGCAGCTGGGGAGGGGGAGGGCGGAATGAGCAGTTCTTC.

In this sample, this clone turned up a few times. Within the sample, other DNA sequences also encode this same CDR3. V gene TRBV7-2 combines with J gene TRBJ1-1, with unresolved D. CDR3 length: 13 amino acids. The V end was cut by 1 base, the J end by 1 base, with 4 bases between. The V gene's germline CDR1 is SGHTA and CDR2 FQGNSA. This CDR3 reads CASSLDRNTEAFF. CDR3 DNA sequence: TGTGCCAGCAGCTTAGACAGGAACACTGAAGCTTTCTTT.

The rearrangement uses TRBV5-8 and TRBJ2-7; 7 bases are a match to TRBD1. This CDR3 is built from 15 residues. Looked up from germline, CDR1 is SGHTS and CDR2 is YDEGEE. After removal of 4 bases from V and 0 bases from J, the junction contained 7 bases not matched to a gene. CDR3 sequence: CASSLGQANSYEQYF. The CDR3 DNA sequence: TGTGCCAGCAGCCTTGGACAGGCGAACTCCTACGAGCAGTACTTC.

About this clone: Other DNA sequences from this sample encode an identical CDR3 as well. This chain links TRBV2 with TRBJ2-2; D possibly corresponds to TRBD2 (5 bases). Trimming stripped 8 bases from V and 0 bases from J, with 7 bases between. CDR1 SNHLY and CDR2 FYNNEI come from the germline V gene. CDR3 length: 13 residues. Here the CDR3 DNA reads TGTGCCAGCTCCGGGGCGAACACCGGGGAGCTGTTTTTT. This gives the protein CASSGANTGELFF.

The rearrangement uses TRBV7-2 and TRBJ2-4; the D gene is possibly TRBD1 (5 bases). The V and J ends lost 5 bases and 3 bases respectively, with 17 bases between them. Per germline, CDR1 SGHTA and CDR2 FQGNSA. CDR3 length equals 16 residues. CDR3 amino acids: CASSPRQGRDKNIQYF. The CDR3, as DNA: TGTGCCAGCAGCCCCCGGCAGGGTAGAGACAAAAACATTCAGTACTTC. The full variable domain, rest sourced from reference TRBV7-2 and TRBJ2-4, is GAGVSQSPSNKVTEKGKDVELRCDPISGHTALYWYRQSLGQGLEFLIYFQGNSAPDKSGLPSDRFSAERTGGSVSTLTIQRTQQEDSAVYLCASSPRQGRDKNIQYFGAGTRLSVL.

DNA of the CDR3: TGTGCCAGCAGCCAGGGGACTGCGGGAGGTAGCTACAATGAGCAGTTCTTC. This translates into CASSQGTAGGSYNEQFF. The chain uses TRBV4-2 and TRBJ2-1, with 8 bases identical to TRBD2. V lost 3 bases, J lost 3 bases, and 10 bases stayed unmatched. This CDR3 has 17 amino acids. Looked up from germline, CDR1 is LGHNA and CDR2 is YNFKEQ.

This rearrangement joins TRBV5-1 to TRBJ1-2; 8 nucleotides align to TRBD1. Looked up from germline, CDR1 is SGHRS and CDR2 is YFSETQ. V was clipped by 4 bases and J by 2 bases; unmatched bases: 4. The CDR3 runs 14 residues. The CDR3 sequence: CASSPDRVNYGYTF. CDR3 nucleotides: TGCGCCAGCAGCCCGGACAGGGTGAACTATGGCTACACCTTC. Supplemented by reference TRBV5-1 and TRBJ1-2, the full variable domain reads KAGVTQTPRYLIKTRGQQVTLSCSPISGHRSVSWYQQTPGQGLQFLFEYFSETQRNKGNFPGRFSGRQFSNSRSEMNVSTLELGDSALYLCASSPDRVNYGYTFGSGTRLTVV.

The CDR3 spells CASRKEGSNQPQHF. The CDR3 DNA is TGTGCCAGCAGAAAGGAGGGAAGCAATCAGCCCCAGCATTTT. The chain carries TRBV2 and TRBJ1-5, with D uncertain. The germline V and J ends were trimmed by 6 bases and 1 base, with 10 bases remaining between them. CDR3 size: 14 residues. Germline CDR1 is SNHLY and CDR2 is FYNNEI.

V gene TRBV30 combines with J gene TRBJ1-4, with D tentatively TRBD1 (5 bases). Trimming removed 3 bases at V and 2 bases at J, with 13 bases between. This CDR3 region has 15 residues. Per the germline V gene, CDR1 is GTSNPN and CDR2 is SVGIG (reference sequence). Here the CDR3 DNA reads TGTGCCTGGAGAGGCCAGGGCGCGACTAATGAAAAACTGTTTTTT. Its protein product is CAWRGQGATNEKLFF.

The rearrangement uses TRBV11-2 and TRBJ1-3, with D possibly being TRBD1 (5 bases). Looked up from germline, CDR1 is SGHAT and CDR2 is FQNNGV. The CDR3 totals 14 residues. V was cut by 5 bases and J by 2 bases, with 10 bases left in between. This CDR3 reads CASSPDRAGNTIYF. Written as DNA, the CDR3 is TGTGCCAGCAGCCCTGACAGAGCTGGAAACACCATATATTTT.

The rearrangement uses TRBV18 and TRBJ2-5; TRBD1 is a possible D gene (6 bases). The CDR3 is 15 amino acids. The V gene's germline CDR1 is KGHSH and CDR2 LQKENI. The V end lost 2 bases, the J end lost 6 bases, and 16 bases lay between the germline ends. CDR3 region: CASSPKVQGGQTQYF. The CDR3 bases are TGTGCCAGCTCACCAAAGGTACAGGGTGGACAGACCCAGTACTTC. The full variable domain, rest sourced from reference TRBV18 and TRBJ2-5, is NAGVMQNPRHLVRRRGQEARLRCSPMKGHSHVYWYRQLPEEGLKFMVYLQKENIIDESGMPKERFSAEFPKEGPSILRIQQVVRGDSAAYFCASSPKVQGGQTQYFGPGTRLLVL.